Shown below are 31 T cell receptor beta chains from a single sample sequenced in a study of glioma-infiltrating T cells. The iRepertoire nested amplicon-rescue multiplex PCR amplified TCR alpha and beta CDR3s from RNA. TCRdb passed the multiplex PCR reads through MiXCR, listing each CDR3 protein once. The profile shows a few hundred thousand distinct CDR3 sequences, 41% of them singletons. The sample was glioma tissue, nonneoplastic brain tissue, or PBMCs (not recorded which). The origin of the receptors is a human donor with low-grade glioma or glioblastoma, undergoing nonglioma brain surgery, or in good health (not recorded which).

This clonotype has just a few counts. This chain connects TRBV18 to TRBJ1-3, with no clear D. Trimming pared 2 bases from V and 0 bases from J, leaving 8 bases between. CDR1 and CDR2 (germline): KGHSH, LQKENI. The CDR3 contains 15 residues. The CDR3 nucleotides are TGTGCCAGCTCACCATCACAGAACTCTGGAAACACCATATATTTT. Translation gives CASSPSQNSGNTIYF.

Ten or more counts support this clonotype. V and J are TRBV6-1 and TRBJ1-1; 8 bases are a match to TRBD1. Trimming removed 2 bases from V and 5 bases from J; junction bases left unmatched: 4. The CDR3 has 14 amino acids. Germline V gene sequence: CDR1 MNHNS, CDR2 SASEGT. CDR3 residues: CASSEQGARTEAFF. CDR3 DNA: TGTGCCAGCAGTGAACAGGGGGCGAGAACTGAAGCTTTCTTT.

The chain employs TRBV4-2 and TRBJ2-7, with 8 bases that match TRBD2. The CDR3 loop spans 15 amino acids. Germline lookup yields CDR1 LGHNA and CDR2 YNFKEQ. V was pared by 1 base and J by 7 bases, with 9 bases of the junction left unmatched. CDR3 residues: CASSQVVVAGNEQYF. The CDR3 nucleotides read TGTGCCAGCAGCCAAGTTGTGGTAGCGGGAAATGAGCAGTACTTC.

The V gene is TRBV9, the J gene TRBJ1-1, with D possibly TRBD1 on 6 matching bases. This CDR3 has 16 residues. Germline values: CDR1 SGDLS, CDR2 YYNGEE. Trimming removed 0 bases at V and 4 bases at J, with 16 bases between. In nucleotides, the CDR3 is TGTGCCAGCAGCGTAGGCGGACAGCTCCTGAGCACTGAAGCTTTCTTT. As protein: CASSVGGQLLSTEAFF. Full variable domain (rest looked up from reference TRBV9 and TRBJ1-1): DSGVTQTPKHLITATGQRVTLRCSPRSGDLSVYWYQQSLDQGLQFLIQYYNGEERAKGNILERFSAQQFPDLHSELNLSSLELGDSALYFCASSVGGQLLSTEAFFGQGTRLTVV.

This clonotype was counted many times. The chain carries TRBV15 and TRBJ2-1, with no clear D. This CDR3 is built from 13 residues. The V gene's germline CDR1 is LNHNV and CDR2 YYDKDF (reference sequence). V was clipped by 4 bases and J by 5 bases, with 9 bases between them. The CDR3 region has the DNA TGTGCCACCAGCAAGGGCAGGAACAATGAGCAGTTCTTC. This encodes CATSKGRNNEQFF.

In the case of this clonotype: Compared with germline, one end of the junction differs, possibly owing to a read error. The chain combines TRBV20-1 with TRBJ2-7; D uncertain. This CDR3 is built from 14 residues. Germline V CDR1 and CDR2: DFQATT, SNEGSKA (reference sequence). This chain's CDR3 is CTARVGSLSYEQYF. DNA for the CDR3: TGCACTGCTAGAGTGGGCAGCCTATCCTACGAGCAGTACTTC.

In the case of this clonotype: Being one base from a much bigger clone, this may be a read error. The genes are TRBV6-5 and TRBJ1-5; 7 positions agree with TRBD1. This CDR3 is built from 14 residues. The trim removed 5 bases at V and 6 bases at J, leaving 7 bases unmatched. Germline V gives CDR1 MNHEY, CDR2 SVGAGI. The CDR3 spells CASSHRQGGQPQHF. Written as DNA, the CDR3 is TGTGCCAGCAGTCACAGACAGGGCGGTCAGCCCCAGCATTTT.

A word on this clonotype: The germline gene is not matched at one end of the junction; a read error may be the cause. The rearrangement uses TRBV7-9 and TRBJ1-1; D is uncertain. Germline CDR1 SEHNR, CDR2 FQNEAQ (reference sequence). The CDR3 covers 13 residues. The CDR3 loop reads CATKPGGNTEASF. The CDR3 nucleotides read TGTGCCACAAAACCCGGTGGGAACACTGAAGCTTCCTTT.

This clonotype has a handful of counts. The chain joins TRBV7-9 to TRBJ2-7; no firm D call. Trimming left V 4 bases short and J 5 bases short, with 12 bases between. Germline CDR1 is SEHNR and CDR2 is FQNEAQ (reference sequence). The CDR3 has 13 residues. The CDR3: CASSYRDSNEQYF. CDR3 DNA sequence: TGTGCCAGCAGCTACAGAGATTCCAACGAGCAGTACTTC.

Comment on this clonotype: A single base separates this from a much larger clone, so it may be a read error. The chain uses TRBV6-2 or TRBV6-3 and TRBJ1-2, with a possible D match to TRBD1 (5 bases). The CDR3 is 14 residues long. Deletions cut 7 bases from V and 7 bases from J, with 19 bases between. In germline, CDR1 is MNHEY, CDR2 SVGEGT. The CDR3 is CASILTVTLAGYTF. As DNA, the CDR3 is TGTGCCAGCATTTTGACAGTGACACTCGCTGGCTACACCTTC.

On this clonotype: This clone may be a read error of a much larger clone one base away. The genes are TRBV7-2 and TRBJ2-3, with TRBD2 identical over 8 bases. Per germline, CDR1 SGHTA and CDR2 FQGNSA. CDR3 length equals 17 residues. The CDR3, as DNA: TGTGGCAGCAGCTTATGGGGAGCGGGAGTTAGCACAGATACGCAGTATTTT. It specifies CGSSLWGAGVSTDTQYF.

The CDR3 nucleotides are TGTGCCAGCAGCTCCTCGACTAGTCTCGATGAGCAGTTCTTC. Translation: CASSSSTSLDEQFF. This chain uses TRBV7-9 with TRBJ2-1, with a tentative D call TRBD2 (6 bases). CDR3 size: 14 residues. V gave up 4 bases and J gave up 8 bases, with 15 bases separating them. Germline CDR1 reads SEHNR; CDR2 reads FQNEAQ (reference sequence).

This chain links TRBV6-5 with TRBJ1-1, with 9 bases fitting TRBD1. This CDR3 is built from 14 residues. With V trimmed by 10 bases and J by 3 bases, 9 bases remained unmatched. Per germline, CDR1 MNHEY and CDR2 SVGAGI. In DNA, the CDR3 is TGTGCCATCAGGACCGGGACAGGGTACACTGAAGCTTTCTTT. Protein: CAIRTGTGYTEAFF.

The chain recombines TRBV12-3 or TRBV12-4 with TRBJ2-5; D is unclear. This CDR3 is 12 amino acids long. V dropped 7 bases and J dropped 6 bases, with 12 bases sitting between them. The CDR3 sequence is CASTDTGQTQYF. The CDR3 DNA is TGTGCCAGCACTGACACGGGTCAGACCCAGTACTTC.

Turning to this clonotype: Mismatch with germline at one junction end may stem from a read error. This chain connects TRBV5-1 to TRBJ2-1, with D hard to call. The CDR3 runs 15 residues. In germline, CDR1 is SGHRS, CDR2 YFSETQ. The CDR3 protein is CASSPGATSYDEQFF. DNA for the CDR3: TGCGCCAGCAGCCCCGGAGCGACGTCCTACGATGAGCAGTTCTTC.

The table lists this clonotype with a few counts. This chain connects TRBV28 to TRBJ1-5; no firm D call. Looked up from germline, CDR1 is MDHEN and CDR2 is SYDVKM. The CDR3 spans 13 residues. Trimming shortened V by 6 bases and J by 4 bases, and 10 bases separated the two germline ends. The DNA for the CDR3 is TGTGCCAGCAGCCCCGTCAGAAATCAGCCCCAGCATTTT. Translation: CASSPVRNQPQHF.

This clonotype has a single count. A read error may explain this, as a much larger clone is one base away. The rearrangement uses TRBV20-1 and TRBJ1-5; D not resolved. CDR3 length equals 14 residues. Per the germline V gene, CDR1 is DFQATT and CDR2 is SNEGSKA (reference sequence). The V and J ends lost 4 bases and 5 bases respectively, with 15 bases between them. The chain's CDR3 is CSATPGVGYQPQHF. The CDR3 DNA reads as TGCAGTGCTACCCCTGGGGTGGGCTATCAGCCCCAGCATTTT.

This clonotype came up a few times. V and J are TRBV7-9 and TRBJ2-2, with D perhaps matching TRBD1 (6 bases). This CDR3 has 14 residues. Germline V gives CDR1 SEHNR, CDR2 FQNEAQ (reference sequence). Trimming took 11 bases from V and 6 from J, leaving 19 bases between them. The CDR3 reads CAGHRERSSGELFF. In DNA, the CDR3 is TGTGCCGGTCACAGGGAACGGAGCTCCGGGGAGCTGTTTTTT.

V is TRBV24-1 and J is TRBJ2-3; 9 bases are shared with TRBD1. The V gene end was trimmed by 0 bases and the J gene end by 2 bases; junction bases not matched to a gene: 2. Germline values: CDR1 KGHDR, CDR2 SFDVKD. This CDR3 is built from 16 residues. Here the CDR3 DNA reads TGTGCCACCAGTGATTTGGGGACAGGGAACACAGATACGCAGTATTTT. This sequence encodes CATSDLGTGNTDTQYF.

In regard to this clonotype: This may be a read error, as it is one base from a much larger clone. The gene calls are TRBV6-2 or TRBV6-3 and TRBJ2-1; D gene unclear. There are 12 residues in the CDR3. Trimming left V 2 bases short and J 6 bases short, with 5 bases between. Germline loops: CDR1 MNHEY, CDR2 SVGEGT. Here the CDR3 reads CASSYIFNEQFF. The DNA for the CDR3 is TGTGCCAGCAGTTACATTTTCAATGAGCAGTTCTTC.

The chain couples TRBV7-2 to TRBJ2-7; 11 bases align to TRBD2. CDR3 length: 14 residues. The J segment lost 11 bases and the V segment lost 5 bases, leaving 11 bases of the junction unmatched. Germline values: CDR1 SGHTA, CDR2 FQGNSA. The DNA of the CDR3 is TGTGCCAGCAGCCCCGTCACTAGCGGGAGCAGGGAGTACTTC. Its protein product is CASSPVTSGSREYF.

This clonotype was counted between two and nine times. The gene calls are TRBV2 and TRBJ1-1; no firm D call. Trimming removed 7 bases at V and 0 bases at J, with 6 bases between. Germline V gives CDR1 SNHLY, CDR2 FYNNEI. The CDR3 is 12 amino acids. The CDR3 loop reads CASIEMNTEAFF. Here the CDR3 DNA reads TGTGCCAGCATCGAGATGAACACTGAAGCTTTCTTT.

The chain recombines TRBV4-1 with TRBJ2-5, with D perhaps being TRBD1 or TRBD2 (5 bases each). CDR1 is MGHRA and CDR2 is YSYEKL in the germline V gene. The CDR3 is made up of 17 amino acids. Trimming took off 1 base at V and 4 bases at J, with 19 bases between the two ends. The CDR3 loop is CASSQVGGQGPPETQYF. CDR3 nucleotides: TGCGCCAGCAGCCAAGTGGGTGGGCAGGGACCCCCAGAGACCCAGTACTTC.

This clonotype was found a few times. The chain uses TRBV7-9 and TRBJ2-7, with D unclear. The V and J ends lost 5 bases and 3 bases respectively, with 17 bases between them. The length of the CDR3 is 15 residues. Germline-derived CDR1 and CDR2 are SEHNR and FQNEAQ (reference sequence). The CDR3 is CASSPGQNPHYEQYF. CDR3 nucleotides: TGTGCCAGCAGCCCCGGCCAAAACCCTCACTACGAGCAGTACTTC.

This chain links TRBV6-1 with TRBJ2-7; 7 bases match TRBD2. CDR1 is MNHNS and CDR2 is SASEGT in the germline V gene. The CDR3 runs 14 residues. Trimming took 6 bases from V and 0 from J; bases not matched to a gene: 5. CDR3 amino acids: CASSPERDSYEQYF. Here the CDR3 DNA reads TGTGCCAGCAGCCCAGAGCGGGACTCCTACGAGCAGTACTTC.

The rearrangement uses TRBV3-1 and TRBJ1-2, with D possibly matching TRBD1 (5 bases). The germline CDR1 and CDR2 sequences are LGHDT and YNNKEL (reference sequence). CDR3 length: 13 amino acids. The ends were cut back, 5 bases at V and 2 bases at J, with 9 bases in the middle. Here the CDR3 reads CASSTNRNYGYTF. Written as DNA, the CDR3 is TGTGCCAGCAGCACCAACAGGAACTATGGCTACACCTTC. The full variable domain, completed using reference TRBV3-1 and TRBJ1-2, is DTAVSQTPKYLVTQMGNDKSIKCEQNLGHDTMYWYKQDSKKFLKIMFSYNNKELIINETVPNRFSPKSPDKAHLNLHINSLELGDSAVYFCASSTNRNYGYTFGSGTRLTVV.

The chain has TRBV5-1 and TRBJ2-3; D perhaps matches TRBD1 (6 bases). V was cut by 3 bases and J by 3 bases, with 14 bases left in between. This CDR3 region has 15 residues. Germline values: CDR1 SGHRS, CDR2 YFSETQ. The DNA for the CDR3 is TGCGCCAGCAGCTACGTCCCAGGGGCTACAGATACGCAGTATTTT. Amino acids: CASSYVPGATDTQYF.

Note on this clonotype: One end of the junction does not line up with germline, which may come from a read error. The chain joins TRBV18 to TRBJ2-1; D gene ambiguous. Per the germline V gene, CDR1 is KGHSH and CDR2 is LQKENI. The CDR3 has 13 residues. CDR3: CASSPTDNSEQFF. The CDR3 DNA sequence: TGCGCCAGCTCACCAACAGACAACAGTGAGCAGTTCTTC.

Here the CDR3 reads CASSFGAGSSTGELFF. The CDR3 DNA is TGTGCCAGCAGTTTTGGTGCTGGAAGTTCCACCGGGGAGCTGTTTTTT. V and J are TRBV12-3 or TRBV12-4 and TRBJ2-2; D not resolved. V lost 3 bases and J 4 bases, leaving 15 bases between the germline ends. The CDR3 runs to 16 residues.

Many counts were recorded for this clonotype. The J gene is TRBJ1-2, the V gene TRBV27, with TRBD1 identical over 7 bases. The CDR3 sequence is 14 residues long. Germline CDR1 reads MNHEY; CDR2 reads SMNVEV (reference sequence). With V trimmed by 0 bases and J by 4 bases, 2 bases remained unmatched. The CDR3 sequence: CASSLSPGGYGYTF. The CDR3 DNA reads TGTGCCAGCAGTTTATCTCCAGGGGGCTATGGCTACACCTTC.

With regard to this clonotype: A much bigger clone sits one base away, suggesting this may be a read error. The V and J genes are TRBV6-1 and TRBJ1-1; D call uncertain. CDR1 and CDR2 (germline): MNHNS, SASEGT. The CDR3 extends over 12 amino acids. CDR3 protein: CASSFIGADAFF. The CDR3 bases are TGTGCCAGCAGCTTCATAGGAGCTGATGCTTTCTTT.